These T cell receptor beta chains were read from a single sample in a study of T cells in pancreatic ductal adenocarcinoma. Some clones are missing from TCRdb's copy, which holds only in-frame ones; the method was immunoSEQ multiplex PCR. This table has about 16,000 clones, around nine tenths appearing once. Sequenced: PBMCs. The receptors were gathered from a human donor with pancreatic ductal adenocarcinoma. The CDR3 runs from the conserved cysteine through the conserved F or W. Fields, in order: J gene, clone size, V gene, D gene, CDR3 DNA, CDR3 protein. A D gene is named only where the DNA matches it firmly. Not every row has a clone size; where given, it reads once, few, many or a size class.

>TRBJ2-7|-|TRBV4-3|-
TGCGCCAGCAGCCAAAGTGGAGTTTCCTACGAGCAGTACTTC
CASSQSGVSYEQYF
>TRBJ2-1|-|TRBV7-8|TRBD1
TGTGCCAGCAGCTCACCGACAGGGGACAATGAGCAGTTCTTC
CASSSPTGDNEQFF
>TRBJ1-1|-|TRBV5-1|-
TGCGCCAGCAGGGGTGCGGAGAACACTGAAGCTTTCTTT
CASRGAENTEAFF
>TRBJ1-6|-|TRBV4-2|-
TGTGCCAGCAGCCAAGATCCCTTTTTAGCCCTCCACTTT
CASSQDPFLALHF
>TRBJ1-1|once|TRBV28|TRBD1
TGTGCCAGCAGTGATACAGGGGTGACAGAAGCTTTCTTT
CASSDTGVTEAFF
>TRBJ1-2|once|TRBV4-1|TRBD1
TGCGCCAGCAGCCGGCTGAAACAGGGGGCGGGGTATGGCTACACCTTC
CASSRLKQGAGYGYTF
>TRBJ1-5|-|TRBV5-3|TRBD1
TGTGCCAGAAGCCCCGAAGGACAGGGATATAGCAATCAGCCCCAGCATTTT
CARSPEGQGYSNQPQHF
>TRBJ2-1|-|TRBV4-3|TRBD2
TGCGCCAGCAGCCAAGGAGTAGCGGGGGGTTTTTCCTACAATGAGCAGTTCTTC
CASSQGVAGGFSYNEQFF
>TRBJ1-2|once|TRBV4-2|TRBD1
TGTGCCAGCAGCTTAGAAAGGAGGGGACAGGGGGTTGGTGGCTACACCTTC
CASSLERRGQGVGGYTF
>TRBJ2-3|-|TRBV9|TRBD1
TGTGCCAGCAGCGCCAGACAGGGGGTGATCACTAGCACAGATACGCAGTATTTT
CASSARQGVITSTDTQYF
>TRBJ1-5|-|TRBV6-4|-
TGTGCCAGCCCCAAAAGGGGGAGCAATCAGCCCCAGCATTTT
CASPKRGSNQPQHF
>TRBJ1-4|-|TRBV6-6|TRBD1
TGTGCCAGCAGCGACAGGGTTACTGGAAAACTGTTTTTT
CASSDRVTGKLFF
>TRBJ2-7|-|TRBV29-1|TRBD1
TGCAGCGTACTGACAGGGGGCGTGGACGAGCAGTACTTC
CSVLTGGVDEQYF
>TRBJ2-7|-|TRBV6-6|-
TGTGCCAGCAGTTCCCAAGACAGGCTAGGCGAGCAGTACTTC
CASSSQDRLGEQYF
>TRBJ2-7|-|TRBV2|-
TGTGCCAGCAGCGCTCACGACTTCCGCTCCTACGAGCAGTACTTC
CASSAHDFRSYEQYF
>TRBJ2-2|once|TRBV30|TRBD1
TGTGCCTGGAGTGTGGGCCAGGGGGCGAACACCGGGGAGCTGTTTTTT
CAWSVGQGANTGELFF
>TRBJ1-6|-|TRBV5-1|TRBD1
TGCGCCAGCAGCAGGGACAGGGGAAATTCACCCCTCCACTTT
CASSRDRGNSPLHF
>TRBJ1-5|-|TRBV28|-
TGTGCCAGCAGTTTGTTAGGGGGCAATCAGCCCCAGCATTTT
CASSLLGGNQPQHF
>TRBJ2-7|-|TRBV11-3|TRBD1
TGTGCCAGCAGCTTCCGGGACAGGGAAGGCGAGCAGTACTTC
CASSFRDREGEQYF
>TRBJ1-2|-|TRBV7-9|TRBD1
TGTGCCAGCAGTTTTGTACAGGGGCCCTACACCTTC
CASSFVQGPYTF
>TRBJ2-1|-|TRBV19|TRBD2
TGTGCCAGTAGTATCCCGGGGAGGGGTATGGATGAGCAGTTCTTC
CASSIPGRGMDEQFF
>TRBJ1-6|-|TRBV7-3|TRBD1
TGTGCCAGCAGCTTGACAGGGGGCAATAATTCACCCCTCCACTTT
CASSLTGGNNSPLHF
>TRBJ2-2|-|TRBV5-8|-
TGTGCCAGCAGCACGAACAGAAAGAACACCGGGGAGCTGTTTTTT
CASSTNRKNTGELFF
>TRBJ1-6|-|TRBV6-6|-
TGTGCCAGCAGCTTTGGCGACACCTATAATTCACCCCTCCACTTT
CASSFGDTYNSPLHF
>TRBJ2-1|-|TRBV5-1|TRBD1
TGCGCCAGCAGTTTGGGACAGGGGCGGGGGTATGAGCAGTTCTTC
CASSLGQGRGYEQFF
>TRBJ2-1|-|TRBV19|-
TGTGCCAGTAGTATCCAAGAATGGAGCTCCTACAATGAGCAGTTCTTC
CASSIQEWSSYNEQFF
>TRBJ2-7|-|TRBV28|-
TGTGCCAGCAGTTTGGCGGTGTACGAGCAGTACTTC
CASSLAVYEQYF
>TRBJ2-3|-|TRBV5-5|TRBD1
TGTGCCAGCAGCCAAGGACAGGGGGCCGCAGATACGCAGTATTTT
CASSQGQGAADTQYF
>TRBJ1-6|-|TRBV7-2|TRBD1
TGTGCCAGCAGCTTAGCAGGGGGCTTGGATTCACCCCTCCACTTT
CASSLAGGLDSPLHF
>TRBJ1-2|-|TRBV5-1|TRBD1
TGCGCCAGCAGCTTGGGACAGGGGAGTGCATATGGTGGCTACACCTTC
CASSLGQGSAYGGYTF
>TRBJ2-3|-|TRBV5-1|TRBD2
TGCGCCAGCAGCTTCCAGAAGCGGGGGCTAACTAGCACAGATACGCAGTATTTT
CASSFQKRGLTSTDTQYF
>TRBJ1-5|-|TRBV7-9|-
TGTGCCAGCAGCTTCGGGTCAAATCAGCCCCAGCATTTT
CASSFGSNQPQHF
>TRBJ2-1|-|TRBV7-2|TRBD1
TGTGCCAGCAGCGCAAACAGGGGATCGGGCAATGAGCAGTTCTTC
CASSANRGSGNEQFF
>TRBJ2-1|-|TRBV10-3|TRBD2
TGTGCCATCAGTGAGGGACTAGCGGGCCCCAGCGAGCAGTTCTTC
CAISEGLAGPSEQFF
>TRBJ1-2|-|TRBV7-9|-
TGTGCCAGCAGCTTAGCCGAGGCAGGGCGTCAGGGCTACACCTTC
CASSLAEAGRQGYTF
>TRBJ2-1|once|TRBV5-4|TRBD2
TGTGCCAGCAGCCCCTCAGGACTAGCGGGGGGAAACAATGAGCAGTTCTTC
CASSPSGLAGGNNEQFF
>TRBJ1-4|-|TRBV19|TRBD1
TGTGCCAGTAGTGGAACGCGTCTCGGGACAGGGAGAGAAAAACTGTTTTTT
CASSGTRLGTGREKLFF
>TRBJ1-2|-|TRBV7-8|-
TGTGCCAGCAGCTTAGAGGGGAACAACTATGGCTACACCTTC
CASSLEGNNYGYTF
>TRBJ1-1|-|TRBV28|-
TGTGCCACCTCAAGGACATCATGGCATTATGGAGACACTGAAGCTTTCTTT
CATSRTSWHYGDTEAFF
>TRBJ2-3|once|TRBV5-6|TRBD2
TGTGCCAGCAGCCTCGGGACTAGCGTTTCGCAGTATTTT
CASSLGTSVSQYF
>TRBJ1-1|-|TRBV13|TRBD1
TGTGCCAGCAGCCCCCGGGACAGAGGACCTGAAGCTTTCTTT
CASSPRDRGPEAFF
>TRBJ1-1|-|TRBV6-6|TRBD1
TGTGCCAGCAGTGAGAGGACAGGGTACGGGGCTGAAGCTTTCTTT
CASSERTGYGAEAFF
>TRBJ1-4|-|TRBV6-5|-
TGTGCCAGCAGGAAAGACAGCTATAATGAAAAACTGTTTTTT
CASRKDSYNEKLFF
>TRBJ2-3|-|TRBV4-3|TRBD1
TGCGCCAGCAGCCAATACAGGGGAACGACGCAGTATTTT
CASSQYRGTTQYF
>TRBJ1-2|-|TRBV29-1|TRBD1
TGCAGCGTTGAAGAGGGGACAGGAAACTATGGCTACACCTTC
CSVEEGTGNYGYTF
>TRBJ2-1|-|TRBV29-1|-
TGCAGCGTCTCTGTTGGTCGGGGTCGCGCCTACAATGAGCAGTTCTTC
CSVSVGRGRAYNEQFF
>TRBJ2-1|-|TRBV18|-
TGTGCCAGCTCACCACCAACAGGGATCTCCTACAATGAGCAGTTCTTC
CASSPPTGISYNEQFF
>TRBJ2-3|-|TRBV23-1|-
TGCGCCAGCAGTCAGGGGGACATAACCACAGATACGCAGTATTTT
CASSQGDITTDTQYF
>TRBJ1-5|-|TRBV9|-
TGTGCCAGCAGCGTAGGGCAGGATAATCAGCCCCAGCATTTT
CASSVGQDNQPQHF